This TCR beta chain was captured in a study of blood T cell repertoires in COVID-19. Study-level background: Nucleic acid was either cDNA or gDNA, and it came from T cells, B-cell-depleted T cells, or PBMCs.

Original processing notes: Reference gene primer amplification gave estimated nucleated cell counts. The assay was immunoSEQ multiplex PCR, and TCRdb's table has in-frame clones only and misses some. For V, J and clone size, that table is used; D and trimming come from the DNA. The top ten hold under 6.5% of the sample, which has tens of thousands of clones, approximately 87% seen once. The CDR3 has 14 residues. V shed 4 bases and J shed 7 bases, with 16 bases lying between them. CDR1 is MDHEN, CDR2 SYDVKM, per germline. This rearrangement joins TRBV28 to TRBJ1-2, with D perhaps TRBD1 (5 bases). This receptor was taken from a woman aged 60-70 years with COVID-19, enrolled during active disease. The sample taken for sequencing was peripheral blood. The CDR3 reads CASSSTGVGLGYTF. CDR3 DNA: TGTGCCAGCAGTTCCACAGGAGTTGGGCTTGGCTACACCTTC.